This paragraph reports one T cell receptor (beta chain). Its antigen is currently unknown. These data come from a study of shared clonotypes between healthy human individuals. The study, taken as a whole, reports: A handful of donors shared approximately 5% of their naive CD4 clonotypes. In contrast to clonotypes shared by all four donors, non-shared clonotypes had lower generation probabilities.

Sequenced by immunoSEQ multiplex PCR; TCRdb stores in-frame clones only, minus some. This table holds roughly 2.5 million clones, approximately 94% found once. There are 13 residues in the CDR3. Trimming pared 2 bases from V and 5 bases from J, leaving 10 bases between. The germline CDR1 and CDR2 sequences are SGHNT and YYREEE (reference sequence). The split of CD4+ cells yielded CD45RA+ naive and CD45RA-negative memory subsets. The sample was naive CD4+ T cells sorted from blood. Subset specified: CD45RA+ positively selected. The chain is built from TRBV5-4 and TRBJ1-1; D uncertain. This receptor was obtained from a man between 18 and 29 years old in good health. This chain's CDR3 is CASSFGLDTEAFF. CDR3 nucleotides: TGTGCCAGCAGCTTCGGACTGGATACTGAAGCTTTCTTT.